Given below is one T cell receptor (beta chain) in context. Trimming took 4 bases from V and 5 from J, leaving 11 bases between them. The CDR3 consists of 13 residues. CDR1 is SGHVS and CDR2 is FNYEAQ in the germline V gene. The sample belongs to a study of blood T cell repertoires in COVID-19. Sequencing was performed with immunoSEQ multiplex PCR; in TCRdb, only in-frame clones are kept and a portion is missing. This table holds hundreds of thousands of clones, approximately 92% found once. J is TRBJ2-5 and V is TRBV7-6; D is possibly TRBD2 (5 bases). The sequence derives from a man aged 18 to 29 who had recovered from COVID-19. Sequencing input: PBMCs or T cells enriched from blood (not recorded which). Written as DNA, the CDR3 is TGTGCCAGCAGCTATAGTCGGAGGGAGACCCAGTACTTC. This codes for CASSYSRRETQYF.